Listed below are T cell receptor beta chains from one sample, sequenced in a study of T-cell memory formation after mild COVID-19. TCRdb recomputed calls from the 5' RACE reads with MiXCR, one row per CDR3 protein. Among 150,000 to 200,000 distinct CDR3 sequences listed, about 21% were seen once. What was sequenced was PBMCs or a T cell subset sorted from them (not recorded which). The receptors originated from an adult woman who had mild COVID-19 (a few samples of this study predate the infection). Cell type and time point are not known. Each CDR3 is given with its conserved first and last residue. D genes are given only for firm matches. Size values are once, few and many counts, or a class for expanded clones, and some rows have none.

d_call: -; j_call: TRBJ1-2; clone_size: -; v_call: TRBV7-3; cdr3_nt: TGTGCCAGCAGCTCGGACGGCTATGGCTACACCTTC; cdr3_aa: CASSSDGYGYTF
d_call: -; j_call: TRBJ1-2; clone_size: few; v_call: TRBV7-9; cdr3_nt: TGTGCCAGCAGCACCGGGACGCCGGTGAATGGCTACACCTTC; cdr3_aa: CASSTGTPVNGYTF
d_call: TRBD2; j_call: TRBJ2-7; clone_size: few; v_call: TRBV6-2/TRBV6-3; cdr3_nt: TGTGCCAGCAGCCCGGGACTATCACTCGAGCAGTACTTC; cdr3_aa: CASSPGLSLEQYF
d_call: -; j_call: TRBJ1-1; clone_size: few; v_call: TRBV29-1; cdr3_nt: TGCAGCGTTGGATGGACTGGGGGGGAAACTGAAGCTTTCTTT; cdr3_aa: CSVGWTGGETEAFF
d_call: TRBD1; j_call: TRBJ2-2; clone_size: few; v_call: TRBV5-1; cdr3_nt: TGCGCCAGCAGCTCCATTCCGGGACAGGGAGTCGGGGAGCTGTTTTTT; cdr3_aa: CASSSIPGQGVGELFF
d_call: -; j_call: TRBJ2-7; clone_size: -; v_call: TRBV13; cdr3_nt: TGTGCCAGCAGCTTCGAGGCCACGTCCTACGAGCAGTACTTC; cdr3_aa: CASSFEATSYEQYF
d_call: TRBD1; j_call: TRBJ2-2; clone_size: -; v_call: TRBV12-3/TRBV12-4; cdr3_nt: TGTGCCAGCAGCAGCCCGGGACAGGGCACCGGGGAGCTGTTTTTT; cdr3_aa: CASSSPGQGTGELFF
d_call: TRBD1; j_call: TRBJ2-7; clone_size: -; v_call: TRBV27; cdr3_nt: TGTGCCAGCAGTTTATCTCAGGGGGCGCTAGGCTACGAGCAGTACTTC; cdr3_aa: CASSLSQGALGYEQYF
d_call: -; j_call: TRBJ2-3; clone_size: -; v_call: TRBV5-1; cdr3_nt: TGCGCCAGCAGCCGCACTAGCACGGACTTGACAAGCACAGATACGCAGTATTTT; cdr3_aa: CASSRTSTDLTSTDTQYF
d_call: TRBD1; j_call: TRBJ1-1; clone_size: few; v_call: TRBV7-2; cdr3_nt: TGTGCCAGCAGCTTAGATTGGCCGGGACAGGGGGCGATTGAAGCTTTCTTT; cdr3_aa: CASSLDWPGQGAIEAFF
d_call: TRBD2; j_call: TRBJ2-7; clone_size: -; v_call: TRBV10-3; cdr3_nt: TGTGCCATCAGTGAGCGGCGGGAGGGTTTCTACGAGCAGTACTTC; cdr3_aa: CAISERREGFYEQYF
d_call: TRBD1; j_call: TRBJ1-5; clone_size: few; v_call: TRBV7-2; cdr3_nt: TGTGCCAGCAGCTTAGTTCTCGTCCTAGACAGGGAAGGCAATCAGCCCCAGCATTTT; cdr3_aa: CASSLVLVLDREGNQPQHF
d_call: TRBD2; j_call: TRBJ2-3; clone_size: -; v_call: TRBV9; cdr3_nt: TGTGCCAGCAGCGTAACCCCAGCGGGGGGTTACACAGATACGCAGTATTTT; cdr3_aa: CASSVTPAGGYTDTQYF
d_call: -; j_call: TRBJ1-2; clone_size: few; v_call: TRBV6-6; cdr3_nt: TGTGCCAGCCTCACCGGGGAGGGGTACACCTTC; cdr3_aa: CASLTGEGYTF
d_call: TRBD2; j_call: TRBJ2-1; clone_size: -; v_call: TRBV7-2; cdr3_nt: TGTGCCAGCAGCCCAGGGACTAGCGGGGGGCCCTGGGATGAGCAGTTCTTC; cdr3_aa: CASSPGTSGGPWDEQFF
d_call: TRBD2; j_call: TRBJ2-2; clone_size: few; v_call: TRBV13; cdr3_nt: TGTGCCAGCAGCTTAGGAGGACTAGCGAACACCGGGGAGCTGTTTTTT; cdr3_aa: CASSLGGLANTGELFF
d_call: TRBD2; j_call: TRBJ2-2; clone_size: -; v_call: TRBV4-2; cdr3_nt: TGTGCCAGCAGCCCCCGGGAGATCAGGACTAGGAACACCGGGGAGCTGTTTTTT; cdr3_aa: CASSPREIRTRNTGELFF
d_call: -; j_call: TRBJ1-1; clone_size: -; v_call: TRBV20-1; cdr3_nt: TGCAGTGCGACGGACAGTTACACTGAAGCTTTCTTT; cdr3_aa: CSATDSYTEAFF
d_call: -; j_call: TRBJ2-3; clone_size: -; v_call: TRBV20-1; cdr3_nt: TGCAGTGACCACGGGAAATTCACAGATACGCAGTATTTT; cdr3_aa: CSDHGKFTDTQYF
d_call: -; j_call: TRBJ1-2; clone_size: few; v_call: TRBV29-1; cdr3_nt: TGCAGCGTTGAAGGGGGGGATATAGGCTATGGCTACACCTTC; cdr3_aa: CSVEGGDIGYGYTF
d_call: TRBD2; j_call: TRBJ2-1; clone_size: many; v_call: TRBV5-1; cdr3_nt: TGCGCCAGCAGCTTGACTAGCGGGGGGGCAGGTGAGCAGTTCTTC; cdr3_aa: CASSLTSGGAGEQFF
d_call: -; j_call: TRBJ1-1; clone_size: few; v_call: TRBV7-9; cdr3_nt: TGTGCCAGCAGCCCGGGGGGGCTACCAAACACTGAAGCTTTCTTT; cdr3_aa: CASSPGGLPNTEAFF
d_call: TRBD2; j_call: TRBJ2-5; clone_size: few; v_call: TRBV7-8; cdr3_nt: TGTGCCAGCAGCTCGCCAGCGGGGAGGTACAAGGGGACCCAGTACTTC; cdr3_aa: CASSSPAGRYKGTQYF
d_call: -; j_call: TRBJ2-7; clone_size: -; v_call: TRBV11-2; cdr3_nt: TGTGCCAGTTCCCCCTTCCACGAGCAGTACTTC; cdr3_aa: CASSPFHEQYF
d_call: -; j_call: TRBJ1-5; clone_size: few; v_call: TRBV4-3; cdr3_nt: TGCGCCAGCAGCCCGTCGGCCGCTAGCAATCAGCCCCAGCATTTT; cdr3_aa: CASSPSAASNQPQHF
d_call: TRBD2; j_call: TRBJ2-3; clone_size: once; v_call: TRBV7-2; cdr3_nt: TGTGCCAGCAGCTTATGGGATAGCGGGATGGCAGATACGCAGTATTTT; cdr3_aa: CASSLWDSGMADTQYF
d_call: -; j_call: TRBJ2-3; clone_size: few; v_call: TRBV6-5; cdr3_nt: TGTGCCAGCAGTTACGGCTTGGGGGGCACAGATACGCAGTATTTT; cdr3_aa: CASSYGLGGTDTQYF
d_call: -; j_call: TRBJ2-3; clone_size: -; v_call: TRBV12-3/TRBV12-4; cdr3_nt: TGTGCCAGCAGTACCGGACAGTTAGATACGCAGTATTTT; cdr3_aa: CASSTGQLDTQYF
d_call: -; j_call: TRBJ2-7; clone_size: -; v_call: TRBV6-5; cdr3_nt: TGTGCCAGCAGTTACAACCCCCCGCCGGGAGACGAGCAGTACTTC; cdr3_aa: CASSYNPPPGDEQYF
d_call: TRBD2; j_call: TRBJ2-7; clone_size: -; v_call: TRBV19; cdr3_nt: TGTGCCAGTAGTACGGTAGCGGGAGCTCCCTACGAGCAGTACTTC; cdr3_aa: CASSTVAGAPYEQYF
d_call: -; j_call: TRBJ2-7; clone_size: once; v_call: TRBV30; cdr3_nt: TGTGCCTGGAGTGTTGGTCTAGCTAACGAGCAGTACTTC; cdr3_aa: CAWSVGLANEQYF
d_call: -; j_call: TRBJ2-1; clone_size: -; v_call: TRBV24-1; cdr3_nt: TGTGCCACCAGTGACCCCGACCAGAGCTCCTACAATGAGCAGTTCTTC; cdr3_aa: CATSDPDQSSYNEQFF
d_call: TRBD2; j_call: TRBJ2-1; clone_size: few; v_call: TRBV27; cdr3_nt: TGTGCCACCGGGGCTAGCGGTAAATACAATGAGCAGTTCTTC; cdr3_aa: CATGASGKYNEQFF